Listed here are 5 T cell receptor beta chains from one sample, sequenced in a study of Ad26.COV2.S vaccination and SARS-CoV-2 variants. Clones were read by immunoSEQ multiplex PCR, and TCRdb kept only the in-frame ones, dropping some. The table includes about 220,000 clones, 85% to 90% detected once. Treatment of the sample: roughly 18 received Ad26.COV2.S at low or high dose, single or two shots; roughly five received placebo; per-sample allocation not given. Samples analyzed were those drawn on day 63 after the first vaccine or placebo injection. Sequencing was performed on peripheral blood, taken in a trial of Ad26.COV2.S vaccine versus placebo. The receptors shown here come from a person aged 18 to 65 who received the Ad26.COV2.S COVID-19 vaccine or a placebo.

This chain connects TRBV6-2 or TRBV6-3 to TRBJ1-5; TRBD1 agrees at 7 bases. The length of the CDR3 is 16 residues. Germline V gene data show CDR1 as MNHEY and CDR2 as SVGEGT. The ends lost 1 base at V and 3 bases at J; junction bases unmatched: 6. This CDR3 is CASSYYGQVTNQPQHF. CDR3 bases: TGTGCCAGCAGTTACTACGGACAGGTAACCAATCAGCCCCAGCATTTT.

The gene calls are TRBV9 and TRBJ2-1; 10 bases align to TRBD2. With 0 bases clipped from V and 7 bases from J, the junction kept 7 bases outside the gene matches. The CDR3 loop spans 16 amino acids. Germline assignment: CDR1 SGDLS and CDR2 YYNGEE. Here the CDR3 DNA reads TGTGCCAGCAGCGTAGAGTGGACTAGCGGTGCTAATGAGCAGTTCTTC. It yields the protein CASSVEWTSGANEQFF.

CDR3 sequence (DNA): TGCGCCAGCAGCCAAGATACAGGGAGCGCTGAAGCTTTCTTT. This gives the protein CASSQDTGSAEAFF. V is TRBV4-3 and J is TRBJ1-1; weak D call: TRBD1 (6 bases). The CDR3 length is 14 residues. The V end lost 0 bases, the J end lost 6 bases, and 11 bases lay between the germline ends. Germline loops: CDR1 LGHNA, CDR2 YSLEER.

The CDR3 loop reads CSAAFSNQPQHF. In DNA form, the CDR3 reads TGCAGCGCGGCTTTTAGCAATCAGCCCCAGCATTTT. The genes are TRBV29-1 and TRBJ1-5; D is uncertain. Germline V gene data show CDR1 as SQVTM and CDR2 as ANQGSEA. The CDR3 runs 12 residues. Trimming left V 7 bases short and J 0 bases short, with 7 bases between.

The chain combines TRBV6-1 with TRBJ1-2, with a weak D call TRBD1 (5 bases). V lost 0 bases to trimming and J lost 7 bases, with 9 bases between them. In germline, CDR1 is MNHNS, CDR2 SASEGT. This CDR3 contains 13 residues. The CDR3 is CASSEAGEGGYTF. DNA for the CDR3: TGTGCCAGCAGTGAAGCGGGGGAGGGTGGCTACACCTTC.